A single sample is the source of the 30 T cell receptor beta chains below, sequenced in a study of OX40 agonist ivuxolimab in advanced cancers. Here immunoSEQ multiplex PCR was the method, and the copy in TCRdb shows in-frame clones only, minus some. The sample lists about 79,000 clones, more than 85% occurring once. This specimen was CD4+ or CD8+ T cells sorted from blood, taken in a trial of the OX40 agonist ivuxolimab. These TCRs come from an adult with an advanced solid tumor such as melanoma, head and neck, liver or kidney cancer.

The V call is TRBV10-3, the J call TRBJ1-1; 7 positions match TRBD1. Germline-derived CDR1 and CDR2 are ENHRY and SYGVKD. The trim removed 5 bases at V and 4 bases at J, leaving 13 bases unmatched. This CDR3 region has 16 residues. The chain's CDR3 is CAISQRVAQGGTEAFF. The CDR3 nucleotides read TGTGCCATCAGTCAACGGGTGGCGCAGGGGGGCACTGAAGCTTTCTTT.

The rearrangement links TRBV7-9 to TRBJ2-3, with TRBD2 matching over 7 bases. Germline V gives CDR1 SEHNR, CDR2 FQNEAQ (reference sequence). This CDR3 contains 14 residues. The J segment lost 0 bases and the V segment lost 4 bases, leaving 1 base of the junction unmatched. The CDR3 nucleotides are TGTGCCAGCAGCTATAGCGGGAGCACAGATACGCAGTATTTT. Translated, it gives CASSYSGSTDTQYF.

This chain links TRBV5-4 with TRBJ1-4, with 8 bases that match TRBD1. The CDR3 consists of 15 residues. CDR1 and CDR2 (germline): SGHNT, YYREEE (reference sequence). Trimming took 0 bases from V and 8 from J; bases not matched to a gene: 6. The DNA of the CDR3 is TGTGCCAGCAGCTTGGGACAGGGGACAGGAGAAAAACTGTTTTTT. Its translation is CASSLGQGTGEKLFF.

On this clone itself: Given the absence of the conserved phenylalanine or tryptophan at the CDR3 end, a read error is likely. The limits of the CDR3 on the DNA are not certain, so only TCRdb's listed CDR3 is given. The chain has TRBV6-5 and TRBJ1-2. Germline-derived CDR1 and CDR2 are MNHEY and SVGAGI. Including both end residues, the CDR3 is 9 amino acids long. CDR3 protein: CASSPSEGN.

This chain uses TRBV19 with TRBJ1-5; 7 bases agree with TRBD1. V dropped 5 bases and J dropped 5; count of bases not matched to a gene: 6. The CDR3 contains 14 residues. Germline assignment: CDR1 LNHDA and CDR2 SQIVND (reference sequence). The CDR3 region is CASSLTGIHQPQHF. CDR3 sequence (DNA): TGTGCCAGTAGTCTGACAGGGATCCATCAGCCCCAGCATTTT.

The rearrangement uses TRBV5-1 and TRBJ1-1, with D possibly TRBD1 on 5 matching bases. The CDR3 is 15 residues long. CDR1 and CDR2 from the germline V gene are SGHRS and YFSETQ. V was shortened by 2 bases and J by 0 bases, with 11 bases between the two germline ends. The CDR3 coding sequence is TGCGCCAGCAGCTTAAGCGTAGGGGTGAACACTGAAGCTTTCTTT. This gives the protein CASSLSVGVNTEAFF.

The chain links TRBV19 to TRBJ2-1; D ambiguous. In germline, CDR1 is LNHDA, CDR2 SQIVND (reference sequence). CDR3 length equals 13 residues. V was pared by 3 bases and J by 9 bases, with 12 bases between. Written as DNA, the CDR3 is TGTGCCAGTAGTATCGGTCACCACAGTGAGCAGTTCTTC. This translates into CASSIGHHSEQFF.

CDR3 DNA sequence: TGTGCCGGAGGGGCAGGGGGCTCTGGAAACACCATATATTTT. This encodes CAGGAGGSGNTIYF. The V gene is TRBV2, the J gene TRBJ1-3; 7 bases match TRBD1. After removal of 11 bases from V and 0 bases from J, the junction contained 7 bases not matched to a gene. This CDR3 region has 14 residues. CDR1 is SNHLY and CDR2 is FYNNEI in the germline V gene.

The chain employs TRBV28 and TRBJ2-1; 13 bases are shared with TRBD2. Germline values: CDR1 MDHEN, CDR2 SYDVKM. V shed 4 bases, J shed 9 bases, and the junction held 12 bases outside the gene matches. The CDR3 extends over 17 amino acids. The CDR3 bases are TGTGCCAGCAGTTCACCGCAGGGACTAGCGGGAACGTCTGAGCAGTTCTTC. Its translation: CASSSPQGLAGTSEQFF.

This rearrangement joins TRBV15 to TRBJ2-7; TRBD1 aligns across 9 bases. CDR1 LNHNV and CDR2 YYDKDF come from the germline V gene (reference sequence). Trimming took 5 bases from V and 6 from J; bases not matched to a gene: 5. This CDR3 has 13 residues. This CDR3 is CATSRDRVSEQYF. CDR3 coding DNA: TGTGCCACCAGCCGGGACAGGGTGAGCGAGCAGTACTTC.

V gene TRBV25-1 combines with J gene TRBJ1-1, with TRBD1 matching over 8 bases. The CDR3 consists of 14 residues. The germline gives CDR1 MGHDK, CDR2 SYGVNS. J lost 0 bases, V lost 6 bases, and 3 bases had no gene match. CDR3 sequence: CASRETGVNTEAFF. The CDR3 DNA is TGTGCCAGCAGGGAGACAGGGGTGAACACTGAAGCTTTCTTT.

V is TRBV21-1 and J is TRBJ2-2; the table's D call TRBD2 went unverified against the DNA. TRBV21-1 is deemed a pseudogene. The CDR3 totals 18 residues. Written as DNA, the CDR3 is TGTGCCAGCAGCAACCTAGCGGGAGGTTCCATAGGCACCGGGGAGCTGTTTTTT. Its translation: CASSNLAGGSIGTGELFF.

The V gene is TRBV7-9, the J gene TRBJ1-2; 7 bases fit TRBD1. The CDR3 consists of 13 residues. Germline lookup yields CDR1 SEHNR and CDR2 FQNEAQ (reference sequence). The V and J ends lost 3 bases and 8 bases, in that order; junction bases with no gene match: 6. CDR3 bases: TGTGCCAGCAGCTTGACAGGGACGTTAGGCTACACCTTC. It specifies CASSLTGTLGYTF.

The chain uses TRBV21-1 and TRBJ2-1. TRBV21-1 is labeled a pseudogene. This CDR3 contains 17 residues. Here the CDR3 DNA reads TGTGCCAGCAGCAGGGGACCATCAACTAGGTCCTACAATGAGCAGTTCTTC. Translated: CASSRGPSTRSYNEQFF.

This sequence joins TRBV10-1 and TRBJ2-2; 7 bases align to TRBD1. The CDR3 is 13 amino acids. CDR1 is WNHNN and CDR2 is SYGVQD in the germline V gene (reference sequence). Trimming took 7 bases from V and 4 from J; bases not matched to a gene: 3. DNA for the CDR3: TGCGCCAGCACGGACAGGCTCACCGGGGAGCTGTTTTTT. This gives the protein CASTDRLTGELFF.

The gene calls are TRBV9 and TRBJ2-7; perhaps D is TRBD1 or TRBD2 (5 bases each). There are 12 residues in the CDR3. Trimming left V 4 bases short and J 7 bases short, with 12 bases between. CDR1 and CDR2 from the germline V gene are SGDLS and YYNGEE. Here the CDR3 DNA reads TGTGCCAGCAGCTCTAATGAGGGGGAGCAGTACTTC. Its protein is CASSSNEGEQYF.

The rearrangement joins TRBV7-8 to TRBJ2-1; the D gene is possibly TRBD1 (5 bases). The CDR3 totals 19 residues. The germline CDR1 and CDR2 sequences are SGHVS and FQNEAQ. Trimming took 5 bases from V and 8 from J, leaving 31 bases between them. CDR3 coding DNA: TGTGCCAGCAGCCTTACATCCCTAACTATGGACATTCTTCGGGATGAGCAGTTCTTC. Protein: CASSLTSLTMDILRDEQFF.

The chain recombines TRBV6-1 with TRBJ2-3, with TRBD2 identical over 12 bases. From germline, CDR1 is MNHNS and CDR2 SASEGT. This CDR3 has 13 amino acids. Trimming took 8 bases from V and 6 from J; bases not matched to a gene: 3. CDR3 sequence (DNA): TGTGCCAGCCGACTAGCGGGAGTTGATACGCAGTATTTT. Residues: CASRLAGVDTQYF.

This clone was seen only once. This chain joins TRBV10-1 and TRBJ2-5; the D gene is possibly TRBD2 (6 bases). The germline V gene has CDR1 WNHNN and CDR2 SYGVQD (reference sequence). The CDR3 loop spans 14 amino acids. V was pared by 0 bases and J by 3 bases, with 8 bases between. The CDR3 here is CASSESGGKETQYF. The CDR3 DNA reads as TGCGCCAGCAGTGAGTCGGGGGGAAAAGAGACCCAGTACTTC.

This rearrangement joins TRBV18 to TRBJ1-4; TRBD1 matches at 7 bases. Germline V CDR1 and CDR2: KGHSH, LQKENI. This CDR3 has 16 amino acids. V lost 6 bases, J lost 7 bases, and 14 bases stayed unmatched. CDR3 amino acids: CASSPTPQGRGEKLFF. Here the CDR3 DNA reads TGTGCCAGCTCTCCGACCCCACAGGGGCGGGGTGAAAAACTGTTTTTT.

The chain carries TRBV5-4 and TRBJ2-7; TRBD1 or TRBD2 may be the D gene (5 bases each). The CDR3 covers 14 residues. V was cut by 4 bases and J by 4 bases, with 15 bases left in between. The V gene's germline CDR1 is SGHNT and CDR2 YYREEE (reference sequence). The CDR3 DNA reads TGTGCCAGCAGCGAGAGGGACCGCCCTTACGAGCAGTACTTC. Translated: CASSERDRPYEQYF.

The CDR3: CASSTDAGSYNEQFF. The CDR3 DNA sequence: TGTGCCAGCAGCACGGACGCAGGTTCCTACAATGAGCAGTTCTTC. V is TRBV7-3 and J is TRBJ2-1; no clear D. Germline-derived CDR1 and CDR2 are SGHTA and FQGTGA. The V gene lost 5 bases and the J gene lost 1 base, with 12 bases spanning the gap. The CDR3 sequence is 15 residues long.

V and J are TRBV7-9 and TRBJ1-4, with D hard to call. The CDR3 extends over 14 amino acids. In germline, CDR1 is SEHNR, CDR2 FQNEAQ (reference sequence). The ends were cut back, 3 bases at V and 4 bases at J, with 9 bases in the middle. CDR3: CASSLAGLNEKLFF. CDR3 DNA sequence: TGTGCCAGCAGCTTGGCGGGCCTTAATGAAAAACTGTTTTTT. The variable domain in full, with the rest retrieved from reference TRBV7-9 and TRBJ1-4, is DTGVSQNPRHKITKRGQNVTFRCDPISEHNRLYWYRQTLGQGPEFLTYFQNEAQLEKSRLLSDRFSAERPKGSFSTLEIQRTEQGDSAMYLCASSLAGLNEKLFFGSGTQLSVL.

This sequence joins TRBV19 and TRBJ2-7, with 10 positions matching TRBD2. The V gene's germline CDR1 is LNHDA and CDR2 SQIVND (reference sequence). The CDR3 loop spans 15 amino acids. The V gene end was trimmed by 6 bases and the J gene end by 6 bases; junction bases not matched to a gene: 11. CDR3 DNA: TGTGCCAGTAGCTTCTCAGCGGGAGGGCCAGGCGAGCAGTACTTC. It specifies CASSFSAGGPGEQYF.

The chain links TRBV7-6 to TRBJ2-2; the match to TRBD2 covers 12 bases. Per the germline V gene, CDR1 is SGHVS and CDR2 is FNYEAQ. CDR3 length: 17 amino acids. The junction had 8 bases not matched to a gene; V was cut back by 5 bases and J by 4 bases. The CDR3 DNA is TGTGCCAGCAGCGCCCTAGCGGGAGGGAGATCCACCGGGGAGCTGTTTTTT. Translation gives CASSALAGGRSTGELFF.

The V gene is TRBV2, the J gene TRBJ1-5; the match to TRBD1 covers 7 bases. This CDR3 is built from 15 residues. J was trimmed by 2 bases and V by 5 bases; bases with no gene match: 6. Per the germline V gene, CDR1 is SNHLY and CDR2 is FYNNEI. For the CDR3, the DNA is TGTGCCAGCAGTCAGCAGGGGGTGGGCAATCAGCCCCAGCATTTT. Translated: CASSQQGVGNQPQHF. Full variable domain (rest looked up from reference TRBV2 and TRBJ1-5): EPEVTQTPSHQVTQMGQEVILRCVPISNHLYFYWYRQILGQKVEFLVSFYNNEISEKSEIFDDQFSVERPDGSNFTLKIRSTKLEDSAMYFCASSQQGVGNQPQHFGDGTRLSIL.

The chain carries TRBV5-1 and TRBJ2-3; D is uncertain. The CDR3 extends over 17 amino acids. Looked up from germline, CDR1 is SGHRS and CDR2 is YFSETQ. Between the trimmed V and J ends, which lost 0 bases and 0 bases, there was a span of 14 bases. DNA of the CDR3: TGCGCCAGCAGCTTGGCCGTAGCCTATGAGAGCACAGATACGCAGTATTTT. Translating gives CASSLAVAYESTDTQYF.

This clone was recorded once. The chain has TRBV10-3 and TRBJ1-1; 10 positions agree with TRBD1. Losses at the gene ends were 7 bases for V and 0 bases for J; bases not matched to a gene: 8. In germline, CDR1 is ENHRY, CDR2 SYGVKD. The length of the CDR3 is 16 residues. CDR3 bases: TGTGCCATCAAGAGTGGGACAGGGGCCATGAACACTGAAGCTTTCTTT. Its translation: CAIKSGTGAMNTEAFF.

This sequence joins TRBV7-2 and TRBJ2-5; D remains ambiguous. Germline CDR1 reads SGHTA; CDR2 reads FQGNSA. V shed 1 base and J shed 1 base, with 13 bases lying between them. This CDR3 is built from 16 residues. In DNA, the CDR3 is TGTGCCAGCAGCTTAGGATCGCCAGCGTTCCAAGAGACCCAGTACTTC. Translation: CASSLGSPAFQETQYF.

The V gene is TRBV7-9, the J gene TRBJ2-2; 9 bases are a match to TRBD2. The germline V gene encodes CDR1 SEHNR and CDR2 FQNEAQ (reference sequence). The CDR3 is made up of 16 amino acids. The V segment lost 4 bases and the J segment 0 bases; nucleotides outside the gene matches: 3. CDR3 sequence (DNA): TGTGCCAGCAGCTGGGTAGCGGGAGCGAACACCGGGGAGCTGTTTTTT. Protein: CASSWVAGANTGELFF.